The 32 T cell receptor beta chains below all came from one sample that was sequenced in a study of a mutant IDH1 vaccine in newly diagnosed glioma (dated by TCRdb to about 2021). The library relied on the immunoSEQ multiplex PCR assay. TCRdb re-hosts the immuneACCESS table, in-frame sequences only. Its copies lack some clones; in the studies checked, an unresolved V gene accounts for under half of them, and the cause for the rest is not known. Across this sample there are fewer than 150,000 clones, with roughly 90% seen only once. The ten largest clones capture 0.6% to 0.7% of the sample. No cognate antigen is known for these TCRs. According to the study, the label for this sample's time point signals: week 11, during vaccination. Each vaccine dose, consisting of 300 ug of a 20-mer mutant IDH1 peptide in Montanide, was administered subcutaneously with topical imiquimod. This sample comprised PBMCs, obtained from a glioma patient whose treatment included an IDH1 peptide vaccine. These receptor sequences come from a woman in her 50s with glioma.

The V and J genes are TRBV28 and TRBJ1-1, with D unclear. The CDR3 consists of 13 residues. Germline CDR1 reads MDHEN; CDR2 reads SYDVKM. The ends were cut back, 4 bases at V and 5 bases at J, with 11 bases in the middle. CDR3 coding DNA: TGTGCCAGCAGTTCCCCGGACTTAACTGAAGCTTTCTTT. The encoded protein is CASSSPDLTEAFF.

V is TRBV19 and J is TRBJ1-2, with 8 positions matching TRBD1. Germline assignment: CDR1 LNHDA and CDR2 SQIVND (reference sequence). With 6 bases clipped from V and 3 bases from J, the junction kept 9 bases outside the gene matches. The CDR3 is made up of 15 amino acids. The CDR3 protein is CASRPTGQGDYGYTF. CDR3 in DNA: TGTGCCAGTAGACCCACCGGACAGGGAGACTATGGCTACACCTTC.

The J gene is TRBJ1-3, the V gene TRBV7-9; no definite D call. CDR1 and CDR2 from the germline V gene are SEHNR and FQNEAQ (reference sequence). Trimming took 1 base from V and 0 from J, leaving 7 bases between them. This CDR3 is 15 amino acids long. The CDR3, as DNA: TGTGCCAGCAGCTTAGTAGTAGGCTCTGGAAACACCATATATTTT. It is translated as CASSLVVGSGNTIYF.

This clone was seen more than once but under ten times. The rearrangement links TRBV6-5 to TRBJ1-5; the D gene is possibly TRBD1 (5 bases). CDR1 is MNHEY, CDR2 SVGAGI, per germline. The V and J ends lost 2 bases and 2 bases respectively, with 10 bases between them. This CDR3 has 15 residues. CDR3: CASSYAGIGNQPQHF. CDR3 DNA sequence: TGTGCCAGCAGTTACGCAGGGATCGGCAATCAGCCCCAGCATTTT.

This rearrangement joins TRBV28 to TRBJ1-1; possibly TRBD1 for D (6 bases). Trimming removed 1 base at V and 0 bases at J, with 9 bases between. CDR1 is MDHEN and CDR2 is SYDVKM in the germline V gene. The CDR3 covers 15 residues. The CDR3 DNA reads TGTGCCAGCAGTTTATCAGGGACATTGAACACTGAAGCTTTCTTT. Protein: CASSLSGTLNTEAFF. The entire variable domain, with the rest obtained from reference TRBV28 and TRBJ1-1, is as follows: DVKVTQSSRYLVKRTGEKVFLECVQDMDHENMFWYRQDPGLGLRLIYFSYDVKMKEKGDIPEGYSVSREKKERFSLILESASTNQTSMYLCASSLSGTLNTEAFFGQGTRLTVV.

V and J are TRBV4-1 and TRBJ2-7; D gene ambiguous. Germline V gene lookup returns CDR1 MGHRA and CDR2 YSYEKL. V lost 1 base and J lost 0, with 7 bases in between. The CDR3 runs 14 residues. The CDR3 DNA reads TGCGCCAGCAGCCAAGGACGGAGCTCCTACGAGCAGTACTTC. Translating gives CASSQGRSSYEQYF.

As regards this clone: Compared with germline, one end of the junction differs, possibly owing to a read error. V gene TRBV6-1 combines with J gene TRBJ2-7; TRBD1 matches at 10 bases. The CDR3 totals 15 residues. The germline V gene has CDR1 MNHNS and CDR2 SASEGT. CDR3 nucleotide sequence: TGTGCCATCAGTGAGTCCAGGGACAGGGGCTACGAGCAGTACTTC. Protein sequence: CAISESRDRGYEQYF.

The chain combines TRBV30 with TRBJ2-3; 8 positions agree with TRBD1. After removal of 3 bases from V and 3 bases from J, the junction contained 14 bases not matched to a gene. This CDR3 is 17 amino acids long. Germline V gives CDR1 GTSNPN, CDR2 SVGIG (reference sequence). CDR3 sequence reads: CAWSPRVAGGGTDTQYF. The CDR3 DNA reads TGTGCCTGGAGCCCAAGGGTGGCAGGGGGCGGGACAGATACGCAGTATTTT.

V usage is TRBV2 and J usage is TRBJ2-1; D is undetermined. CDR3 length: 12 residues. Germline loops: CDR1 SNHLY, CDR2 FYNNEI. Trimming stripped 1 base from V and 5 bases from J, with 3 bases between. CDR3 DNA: TGTGCCAGCAGTGAAGGGGACAATGAGCAGTTCTTC. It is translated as CASSEGDNEQFF.

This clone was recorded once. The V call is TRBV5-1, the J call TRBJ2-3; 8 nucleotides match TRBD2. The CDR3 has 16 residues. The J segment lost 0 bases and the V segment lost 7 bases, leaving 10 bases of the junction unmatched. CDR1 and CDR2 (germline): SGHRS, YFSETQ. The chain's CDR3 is CASGPGLAASTDTQYF. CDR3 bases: TGCGCCAGCGGACCAGGACTAGCTGCTAGCACAGATACGCAGTATTTT.

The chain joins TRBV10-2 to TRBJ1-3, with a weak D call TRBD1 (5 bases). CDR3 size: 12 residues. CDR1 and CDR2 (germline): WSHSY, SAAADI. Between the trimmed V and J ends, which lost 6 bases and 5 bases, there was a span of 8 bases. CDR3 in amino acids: CASSVDRNTIYF. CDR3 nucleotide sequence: TGCGCCAGCAGCGTGGACAGAAACACCATATATTTT.

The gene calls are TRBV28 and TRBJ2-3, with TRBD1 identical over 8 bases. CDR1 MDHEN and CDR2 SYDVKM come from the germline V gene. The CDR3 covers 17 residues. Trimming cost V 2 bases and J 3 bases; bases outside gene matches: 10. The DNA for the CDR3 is TGTGCCAGCAGTTTAGCCGCATCCCGGGACAGGACAGATACGCAGTATTTT. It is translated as CASSLAASRDRTDTQYF.

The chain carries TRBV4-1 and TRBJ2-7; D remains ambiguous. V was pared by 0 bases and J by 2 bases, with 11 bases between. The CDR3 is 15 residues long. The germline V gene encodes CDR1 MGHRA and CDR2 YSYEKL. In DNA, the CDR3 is TGCGCCAGCAGCCAAGATCAGAGCTTCCCCTACGAGCAGTACTTC. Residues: CASSQDQSFPYEQYF.

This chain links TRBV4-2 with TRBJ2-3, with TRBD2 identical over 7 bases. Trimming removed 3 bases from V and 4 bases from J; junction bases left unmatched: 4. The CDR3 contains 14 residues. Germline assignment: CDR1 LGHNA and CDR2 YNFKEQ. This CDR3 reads CASSQRLAPDTQYF. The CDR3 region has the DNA TGTGCCAGCAGCCAGCGACTAGCCCCAGATACGCAGTATTTT.

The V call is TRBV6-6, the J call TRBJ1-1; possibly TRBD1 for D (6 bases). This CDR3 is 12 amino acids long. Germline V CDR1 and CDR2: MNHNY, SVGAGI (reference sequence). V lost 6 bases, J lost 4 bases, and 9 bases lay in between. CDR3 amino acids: CASRRGGTEAFF. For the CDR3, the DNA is TGTGCCAGCAGGAGGGGGGGCACTGAAGCTTTCTTT.

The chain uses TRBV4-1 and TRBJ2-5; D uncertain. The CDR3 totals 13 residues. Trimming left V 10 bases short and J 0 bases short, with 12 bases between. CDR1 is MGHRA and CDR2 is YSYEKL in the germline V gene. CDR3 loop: CATAVANQETQYF. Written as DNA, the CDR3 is TGCGCCACCGCCGTGGCAAACCAAGAGACCCAGTACTTC.

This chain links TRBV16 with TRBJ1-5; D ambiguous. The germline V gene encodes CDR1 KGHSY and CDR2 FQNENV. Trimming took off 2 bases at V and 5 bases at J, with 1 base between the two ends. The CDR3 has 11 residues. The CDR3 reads CASSQDQPQHF. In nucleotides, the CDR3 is TGTGCCAGCAGCCAAGATCAGCCCCAGCATTTT.

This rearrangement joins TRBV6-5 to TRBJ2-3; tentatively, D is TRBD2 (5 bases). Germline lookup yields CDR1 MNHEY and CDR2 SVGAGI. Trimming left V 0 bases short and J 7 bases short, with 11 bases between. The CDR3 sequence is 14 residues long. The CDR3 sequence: CASSYSWERNTQYF. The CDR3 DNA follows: TGTGCCAGCAGTTACTCGTGGGAGAGGAATACGCAGTATTTT.

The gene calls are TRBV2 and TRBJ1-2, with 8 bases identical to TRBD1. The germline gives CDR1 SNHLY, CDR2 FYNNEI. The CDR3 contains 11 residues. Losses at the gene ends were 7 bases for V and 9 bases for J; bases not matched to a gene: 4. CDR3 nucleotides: TGTGCCAGCACCGACAGGGGACGCTACACCTTC. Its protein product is CASTDRGRYTF.

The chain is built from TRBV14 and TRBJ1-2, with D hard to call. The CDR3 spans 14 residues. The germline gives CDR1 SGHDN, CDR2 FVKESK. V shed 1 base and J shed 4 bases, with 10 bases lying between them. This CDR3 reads CASSQGLAGYGYTF. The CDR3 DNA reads TGTGCCAGCAGCCAAGGTCTGGCAGGCTATGGCTACACCTTC. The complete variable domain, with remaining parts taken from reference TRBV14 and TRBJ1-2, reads EAGVTQFPSHSVIEKGQTVTLRCDPISGHDNLYWYRRVMGKEIKFLLHFVKESKQDESGMPNNRFLAERTGGTYSTLKVQPAELEDSGVYFCASSQGLAGYGYTFGSGTRLTVV.

The CDR3 is CASSTTGGDQPQHF. The CDR3 bases are TGTGCCAGCAGCACGACAGGGGGCGATCAGCCCCAGCATTTT. The genes are TRBV6-6 and TRBJ1-5, with TRBD1 matching over 10 bases. V lost 6 bases, J lost 5 bases, and 4 bases stayed unmatched. The CDR3 length is 14 residues. In germline, CDR1 is MNHNY, CDR2 SVGAGI (reference sequence).

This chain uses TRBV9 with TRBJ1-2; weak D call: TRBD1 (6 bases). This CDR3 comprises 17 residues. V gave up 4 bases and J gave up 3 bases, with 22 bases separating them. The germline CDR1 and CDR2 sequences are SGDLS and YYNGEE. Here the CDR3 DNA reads TGTGCCAGCAGCACAACAACAGAGGGGGGGATAGACTATGGCTACACCTTC. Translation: CASSTTTEGGIDYGYTF.

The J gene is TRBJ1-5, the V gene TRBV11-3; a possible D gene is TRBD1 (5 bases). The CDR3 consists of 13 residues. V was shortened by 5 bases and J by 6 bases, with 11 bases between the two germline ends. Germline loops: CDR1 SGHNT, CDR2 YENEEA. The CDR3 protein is CASSRPGGQPQHF. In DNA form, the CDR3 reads TGTGCCAGCAGCCGTCCGGGGGGTCAGCCCCAGCATTTT.

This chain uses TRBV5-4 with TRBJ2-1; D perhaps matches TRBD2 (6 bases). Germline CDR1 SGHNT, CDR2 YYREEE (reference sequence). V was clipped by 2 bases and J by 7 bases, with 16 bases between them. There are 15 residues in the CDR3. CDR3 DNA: TGTGCCAGCAGCTTTAAACGGGAGTCTTCTAATGAGCAGTTCTTC. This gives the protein CASSFKRESSNEQFF.

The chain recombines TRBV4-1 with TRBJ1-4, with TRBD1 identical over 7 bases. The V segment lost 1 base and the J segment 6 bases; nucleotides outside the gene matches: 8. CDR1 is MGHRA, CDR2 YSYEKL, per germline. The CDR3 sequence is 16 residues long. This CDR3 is CASSQAARDRYEKLFF. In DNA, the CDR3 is TGCGCCAGCAGCCAAGCCGCGCGGGACAGATATGAAAAACTGTTTTTT.

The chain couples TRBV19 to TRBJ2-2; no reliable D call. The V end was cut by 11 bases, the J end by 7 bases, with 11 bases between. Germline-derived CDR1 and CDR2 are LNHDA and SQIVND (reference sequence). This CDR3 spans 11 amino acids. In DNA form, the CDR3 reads TGTGCCTGCAAGGGTCTCGGGGAGCTGTTTTTT. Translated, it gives CACKGLGELFF.

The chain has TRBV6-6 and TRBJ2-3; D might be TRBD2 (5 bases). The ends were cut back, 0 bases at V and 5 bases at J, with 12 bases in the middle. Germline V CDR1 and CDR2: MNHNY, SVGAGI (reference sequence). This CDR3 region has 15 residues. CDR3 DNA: TGTGCCAGCAGTTACTCGGTAGCGAAGGGAGATACGCAGTATTTT. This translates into CASSYSVAKGDTQYF.

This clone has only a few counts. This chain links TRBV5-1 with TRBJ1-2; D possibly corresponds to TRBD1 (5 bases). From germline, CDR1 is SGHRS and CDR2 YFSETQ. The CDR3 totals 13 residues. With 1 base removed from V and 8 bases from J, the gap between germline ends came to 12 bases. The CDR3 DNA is TGCGCCAGCAGCTTGAAACCGGGGGAGGGCTACACCTTC. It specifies CASSLKPGEGYTF. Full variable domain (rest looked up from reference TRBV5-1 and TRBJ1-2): KAGVTQTPRYLIKTRGQQVTLSCSPISGHRSVSWYQQTPGQGLQFLFEYFSETQRNKGNFPGRFSGRQFSNSRSEMNVSTLELGDSALYLCASSLKPGEGYTFGSGTRLTVV.

The DNA of the CDR3 is TGTGCCAGCAGTTCGCACAGAGGGAACACTGAAGCTTTCTTT. This sequence encodes CASSSHRGNTEAFF. J is TRBJ1-1 and V is TRBV28; D uncertain. Germline CDR1 reads MDHEN; CDR2 reads SYDVKM. The V and J ends lost 4 bases and 1 base respectively, with 10 bases between them. This CDR3 comprises 14 residues.

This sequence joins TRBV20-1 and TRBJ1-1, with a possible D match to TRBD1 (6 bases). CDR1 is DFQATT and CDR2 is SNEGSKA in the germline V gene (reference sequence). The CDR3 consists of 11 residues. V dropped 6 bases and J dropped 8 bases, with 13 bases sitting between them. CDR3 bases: TGCAGTGCCCCCGGAGACAGGGAAGCTTTCTTT. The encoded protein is CSAPGDREAFF.

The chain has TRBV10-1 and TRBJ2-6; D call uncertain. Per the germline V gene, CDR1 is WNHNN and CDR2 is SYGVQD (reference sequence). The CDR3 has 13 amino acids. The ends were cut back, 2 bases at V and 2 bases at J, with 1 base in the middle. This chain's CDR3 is CASSEAGANVLTF. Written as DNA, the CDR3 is TGCGCCAGCAGTGAGGCTGGGGCCAACGTCCTGACTTTC.

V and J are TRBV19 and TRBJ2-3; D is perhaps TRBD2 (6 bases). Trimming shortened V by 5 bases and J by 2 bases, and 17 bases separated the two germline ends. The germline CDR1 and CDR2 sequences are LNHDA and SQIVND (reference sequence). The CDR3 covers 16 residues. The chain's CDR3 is CASSQRVSGPTDTQYF. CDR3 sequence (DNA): TGTGCCAGTAGTCAGCGGGTATCCGGGCCCACAGATACGCAGTATTTT.